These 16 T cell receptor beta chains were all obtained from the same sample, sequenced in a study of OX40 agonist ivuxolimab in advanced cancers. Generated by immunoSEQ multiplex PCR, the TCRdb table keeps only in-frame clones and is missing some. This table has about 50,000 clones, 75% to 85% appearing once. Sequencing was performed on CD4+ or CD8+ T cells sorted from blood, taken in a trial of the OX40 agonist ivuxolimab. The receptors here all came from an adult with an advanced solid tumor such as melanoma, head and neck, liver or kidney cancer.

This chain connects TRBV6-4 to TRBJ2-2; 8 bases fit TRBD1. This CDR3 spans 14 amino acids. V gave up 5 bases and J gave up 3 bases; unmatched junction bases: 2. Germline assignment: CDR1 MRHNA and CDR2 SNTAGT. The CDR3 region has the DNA TGTGCCAGCAGTATGACAGGGGACACCGGGGAGCTGTTTTTT. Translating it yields CASSMTGDTGELFF.

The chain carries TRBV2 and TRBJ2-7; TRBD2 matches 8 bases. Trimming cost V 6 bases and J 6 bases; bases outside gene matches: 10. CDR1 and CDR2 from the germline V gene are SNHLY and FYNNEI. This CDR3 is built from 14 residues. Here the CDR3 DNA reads TGTGCCAGCAGGGTCGGACTAGCTTCCGGCGAGCAGTACTTC. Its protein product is CASRVGLASGEQYF.

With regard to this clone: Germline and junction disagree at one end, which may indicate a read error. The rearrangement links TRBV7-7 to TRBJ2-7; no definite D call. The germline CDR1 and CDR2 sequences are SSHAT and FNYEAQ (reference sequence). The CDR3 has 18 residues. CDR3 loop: CASSLELTSPAGSYEQYF. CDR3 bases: TGTGCTAGCAGCTTAGAGTTGACATCACCGGCCGGCTCCTACGAGCAGTACTTC.

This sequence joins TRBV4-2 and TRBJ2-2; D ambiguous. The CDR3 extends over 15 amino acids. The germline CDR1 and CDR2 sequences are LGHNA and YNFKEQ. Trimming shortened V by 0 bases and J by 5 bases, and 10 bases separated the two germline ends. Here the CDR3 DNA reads TGTGCCAGCAGCCAAGATTTCTTGGGAACCGGGGAGCTGTTTTTT. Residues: CASSQDFLGTGELFF.

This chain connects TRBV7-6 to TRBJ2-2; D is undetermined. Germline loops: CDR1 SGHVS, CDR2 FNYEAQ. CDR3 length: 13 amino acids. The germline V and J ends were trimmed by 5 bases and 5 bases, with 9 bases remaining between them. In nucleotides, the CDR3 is TGTGCCAGCAGCCCCCGAACGACCGGGGAGCTGTTTTTT. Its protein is CASSPRTTGELFF. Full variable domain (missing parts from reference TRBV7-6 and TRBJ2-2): GAGVSQSPRYKVTKRGQDVALRCDPISGHVSLYWYRQALGQGPEFLTYFNYEAQQDKSGLPNDRFSAERPEGSISTLTIQRTEQRDSAMYRCASSPRTTGELFFGEGSRLTVL.

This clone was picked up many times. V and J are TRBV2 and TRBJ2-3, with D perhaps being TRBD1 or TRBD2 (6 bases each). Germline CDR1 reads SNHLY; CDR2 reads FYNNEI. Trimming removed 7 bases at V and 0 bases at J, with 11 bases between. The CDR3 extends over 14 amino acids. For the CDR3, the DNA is TGTGCCAGCAAGGGGGGTCTTAGCACAGATACGCAGTATTTT. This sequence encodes CASKGGLSTDTQYF.

The CDR3 spells CASSYSIGQPQHF. Written as DNA, the CDR3 is TGTGCCAGCAGTTACTCGATAGGGCAGCCCCAGCATTTT. This rearrangement joins TRBV6-5 to TRBJ1-5; D is unresolved. Germline V gene lookup returns CDR1 MNHEY and CDR2 SVGAGI. Trimming took off 0 bases at V and 7 bases at J, with 7 bases between the two ends. CDR3 size: 13 residues.

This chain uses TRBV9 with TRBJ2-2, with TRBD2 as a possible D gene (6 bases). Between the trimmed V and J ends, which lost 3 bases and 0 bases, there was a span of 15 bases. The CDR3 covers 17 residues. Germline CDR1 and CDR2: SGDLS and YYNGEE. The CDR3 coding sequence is TGTGCCAGCAGCGCGAGGAGGGTCCCACCGAACACCGGGGAGCTGTTTTTT. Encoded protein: CASSARRVPPNTGELFF.

This chain's CDR3 is CASSPLGETQYF. In DNA form, the CDR3 reads TGTGCCAGCAGCCCCCTTGGGGAGACCCAGTACTTC. The genes are TRBV11-2 and TRBJ2-5, with D unclear. CDR1 is SGHAT and CDR2 is FQNNGV in the germline V gene. The CDR3 totals 12 residues. The V gene lost 5 bases and the J gene lost 5 bases, with 9 bases spanning the gap.

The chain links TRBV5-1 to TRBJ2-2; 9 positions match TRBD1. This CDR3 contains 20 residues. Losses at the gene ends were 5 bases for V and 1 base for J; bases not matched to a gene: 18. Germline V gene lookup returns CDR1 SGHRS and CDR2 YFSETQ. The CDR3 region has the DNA TGCGCCAGCAGTCAAGGACAGGGGAGAATCGTTGGGATGAACACCGGGGAGCTGTTTTTT. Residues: CASSQGQGRIVGMNTGELFF.

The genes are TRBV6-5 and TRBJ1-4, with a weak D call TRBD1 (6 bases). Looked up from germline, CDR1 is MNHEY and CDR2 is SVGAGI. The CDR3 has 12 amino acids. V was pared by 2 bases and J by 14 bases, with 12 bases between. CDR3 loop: CASSYDRILLFF. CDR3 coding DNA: TGTGCCAGCAGTTACGACAGGATTTTGCTGTTTTTT.

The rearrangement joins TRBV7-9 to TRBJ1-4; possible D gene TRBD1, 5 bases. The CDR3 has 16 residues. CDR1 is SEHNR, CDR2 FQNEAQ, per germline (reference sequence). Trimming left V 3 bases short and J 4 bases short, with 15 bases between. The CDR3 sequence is CASSLLGFQGNEKLFF. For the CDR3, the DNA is TGTGCCAGCAGCTTGCTAGGGTTTCAGGGTAATGAAAAACTGTTTTTT.

In nucleotides, the CDR3 is TGTGCCAGCAGTTGGTCAGGTAACCAAGAGACCCAGTACTTC. Protein: CASSWSGNQETQYF. The chain joins TRBV28 to TRBJ2-5; D not resolved. Per the germline V gene, CDR1 is MDHEN and CDR2 is SYDVKM. The V end was cut by 4 bases, the J end by 0 bases, with 9 bases between. The CDR3 spans 14 residues.

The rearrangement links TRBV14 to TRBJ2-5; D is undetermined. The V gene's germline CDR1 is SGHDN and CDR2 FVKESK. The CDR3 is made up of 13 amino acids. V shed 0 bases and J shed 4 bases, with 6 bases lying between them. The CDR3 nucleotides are TGTGCCAGCAGCCAAGATTTCCGAGAGACCCAGTACTTC. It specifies CASSQDFRETQYF.

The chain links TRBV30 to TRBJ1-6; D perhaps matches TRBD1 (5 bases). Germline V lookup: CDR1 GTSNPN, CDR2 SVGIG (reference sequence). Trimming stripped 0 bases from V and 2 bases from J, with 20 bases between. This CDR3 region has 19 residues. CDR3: CAWSVQLGPPDTYNSPLHF. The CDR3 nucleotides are TGTGCCTGGAGTGTACAGTTGGGACCACCCGATACCTATAATTCACCCCTCCACTTT.

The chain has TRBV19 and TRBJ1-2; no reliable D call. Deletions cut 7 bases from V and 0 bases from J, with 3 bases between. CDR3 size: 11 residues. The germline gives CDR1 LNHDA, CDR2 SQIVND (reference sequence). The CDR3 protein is CASMSNYGYTF. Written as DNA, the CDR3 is TGTGCCAGTATGTCTAACTATGGCTACACCTTC.